One sample yielded the 2 T cell receptor beta chains listed below, sequenced in a study of OX40 agonist ivuxolimab in advanced cancers. This table comes from immunoSEQ multiplex PCR, and its TCRdb copy is limited to in-frame clones, with some not included. The table lists 75,000 to 90,000 clones, roughly 92% of them singletons. Sample: CD4+ or CD8+ T cells sorted from blood, taken in a trial of the OX40 agonist ivuxolimab. These receptors were obtained from an adult with an advanced solid tumor such as melanoma, head and neck, liver or kidney cancer.

This CDR3 is CASSPGNEKLFF. CDR3 coding DNA: TGTGCCAGCTCGCCAGGGAATGAAAAACTGTTTTTT. This chain uses TRBV2 with TRBJ1-4, with a tentative D call TRBD1 (5 bases). CDR1 is SNHLY and CDR2 is FYNNEI in the germline V gene. There are 12 residues in the CDR3. V was clipped by 8 bases and J by 5 bases, with 9 bases between them.

As DNA, the CDR3 is TGTGCCAGCAGCTTCGGGGGTGGCTACACCTTC. Protein sequence: CASSFGGGYTF. The rearrangement links TRBV7-8 to TRBJ1-2; weak D call: TRBD1 (5 bases). Germline V lookup: CDR1 SGHVS, CDR2 FQNEAQ. V shed 3 bases and J shed 7 bases, with 6 bases lying between them. This CDR3 is 11 amino acids long. Full variable domain (remainder filled in from reference TRBV7-8 and TRBJ1-2): GAGVSQSPRYKVAKRGQDVALRCDPISGHVSLFWYQQALGQGPEFLTYFQNEAQLDKSGLPSDRFFAERPEGSVSTLKIQRTQQEDSAVYLCASSFGGGYTFGSGTRLTVV.